The 22 T cell receptor beta chains below all came from one sample that was sequenced in a study of OX40 agonist ivuxolimab in advanced cancers. Measured with immunoSEQ multiplex PCR; TCRdb has only the in-frame clones, and not every one. The table has about 36,000 clones, 78% seen once. The input for sequencing was CD4+ or CD8+ T cells sorted from blood, taken in a trial of the OX40 agonist ivuxolimab. Receptors originate from an adult with an advanced solid tumor such as melanoma, head and neck, liver or kidney cancer.

The rearrangement uses TRBV10-1 and TRBJ1-5; D gene unclear. The CDR3 has 13 amino acids. Germline V CDR1 and CDR2: WNHNN, SYGVQD (reference sequence). The V end lost 3 bases, the J end lost 4 bases, and 7 bases lay between the germline ends. The CDR3 protein is CASSDVGNQPQHF. The CDR3 DNA reads as TGCGCCAGCAGTGATGTAGGGAATCAGCCCCAGCATTTT.

The V call is TRBV7-9, the J call TRBJ1-1; D gene ambiguous. V dropped 2 bases and J dropped 4 bases, with 8 bases sitting between them. The CDR3 length is 13 residues. Germline loops: CDR1 SEHNR, CDR2 FQNEAQ (reference sequence). As DNA, the CDR3 is TGTGCCAGCAGCTTAAAGGGAGTCACTGAAGCTTTCTTT. As protein: CASSLKGVTEAFF.

About this clone: Other nucleotide sequences in the sample specify the same CDR3. The chain uses TRBV6-6 and TRBJ1-2; tentative D call: TRBD1 (5 bases). From germline, CDR1 is MNHNY and CDR2 SVGAGI (reference sequence). The CDR3 has 14 amino acids. V lost 7 bases, J lost 5 bases, and 17 bases lay in between. The CDR3 sequence: CASIPRGRGYGYTF. CDR3 sequence (DNA): TGTGCCAGCATACCAAGAGGGAGGGGATATGGCTACACCTTC.

The V gene is TRBV15, the J gene TRBJ2-3, with TRBD2 matching 8 bases. This CDR3 contains 16 residues. Germline-derived CDR1 and CDR2 are LNHNV and YYDKDF (reference sequence). The V gene end was trimmed by 1 base and the J gene end by 1 base; junction bases not matched to a gene: 4. CDR3 DNA sequence: TGTGCCACCAGCAGAGGGAGTAGCGGGGGCACAGATACGCAGTATTTT. Its protein is CATSRGSSGGTDTQYF.

This chain links TRBV29-1 with TRBJ1-2; D remains unclear. The CDR3 covers 14 residues. V was shortened by 4 bases and J by 4 bases, with 16 bases between the two germline ends. CDR1 is SQVTM, CDR2 ANQGSEA, per germline. The CDR3 loop reads CSVVVAGGGYGYTF. The CDR3 DNA reads TGCAGCGTTGTAGTAGCAGGCGGTGGCTATGGCTACACCTTC.

The chain has TRBV6-1 and TRBJ1-5; unclear D gene. This CDR3 comprises 17 residues. Germline CDR1 MNHNS, CDR2 SASEGT. V dropped 1 base and J dropped 2 bases, with 15 bases sitting between them. This chain's CDR3 is CASSEEEGVRGNQPQHF. For the CDR3, the DNA is TGTGCCAGCAGTGAAGAAGAGGGAGTGAGAGGCAATCAGCCCCAGCATTTT.

The CDR3 DNA reads as TGTGCCAGCAGCCGGGTTGCAACTAATGAAAAACTGTTTTTT. Its protein is CASSRVATNEKLFF. The V call is TRBV7-9, the J call TRBJ1-4, with no clear D. CDR1 and CDR2 from the germline V gene are SEHNR and FQNEAQ (reference sequence). CDR3 length: 14 amino acids. Trimming removed 5 bases from V and 0 bases from J, with 7 bases in between. The full variable domain, rest sourced from reference TRBV7-9 and TRBJ1-4, is DTGVSQNPRHKITKRGQNVTFRCDPISEHNRLYWYRQTLGQGPEFLTYFQNEAQLEKSRLLSDRFSAERPKGSFSTLEIQRTEQGDSAMYLCASSRVATNEKLFFGSGTQLSVL.

The J gene is TRBJ2-3, the V gene TRBV4-2, with D tentatively TRBD2 (5 bases). The V end lost 0 bases, the J end lost 4 bases, and 17 bases lay between the germline ends. This CDR3 region has 17 residues. Germline V gives CDR1 LGHNA, CDR2 YNFKEQ. The CDR3: CASSQDKEVAPPDTQYF. In nucleotides, the CDR3 is TGTGCCAGCAGCCAAGATAAGGAGGTAGCCCCCCCAGATACGCAGTATTTT.

This clone was observed a single time. The gene calls are TRBV6-5 and TRBJ2-3, with D perhaps TRBD1 (5 bases). Germline values: CDR1 MNHEY, CDR2 SVGAGI. Trimming pared 1 base from V and 6 bases from J, leaving 17 bases between. The CDR3 is 16 residues long. The CDR3 sequence: CASSYFPTDSADTQYF. Written as DNA, the CDR3 is TGTGCCAGCAGTTACTTCCCCACAGACAGTGCGGATACGCAGTATTTT.

The chain employs TRBV6-4 and TRBJ2-3; 11 nucleotides align to TRBD1. Germline assignment: CDR1 MRHNA and CDR2 SNTAGT. V gave up 6 bases and J gave up 4 bases; unmatched junction bases: 3. CDR3 length equals 14 residues. This chain's CDR3 is CASRMGQGADTQYF. Here the CDR3 DNA reads TGTGCCAGCAGAATGGGACAGGGGGCAGATACGCAGTATTTT.

The table lists this clone with a count of one. This rearrangement joins TRBV19 to TRBJ1-1; no clear D. Trimming took off 1 base at V and 0 bases at J, with 12 bases between the two ends. The germline V gene encodes CDR1 LNHDA and CDR2 SQIVND (reference sequence). This CDR3 has 16 residues. CDR3 nucleotides: TGTGCCAGTAGTATAGTGGGCGTAAAAATGAACACTGAAGCTTTCTTT. Its translation is CASSIVGVKMNTEAFF.

The genes are TRBV15 and TRBJ2-7; no clear D gene. V was shortened by 6 bases and J by 0 bases, with 9 bases between the two germline ends. Germline lookup yields CDR1 LNHNV and CDR2 YYDKDF (reference sequence). The CDR3 consists of 13 residues. The CDR3 DNA reads TGTGCCACCAGGGACCGGGTCTCCTACGAGCAGTACTTC. This encodes CATRDRVSYEQYF.

The rearrangement uses TRBV5-1 and TRBJ2-7, with 10 positions matching TRBD1. CDR1 is SGHRS and CDR2 is YFSETQ in the germline V gene. V trimming: 3 bases; J trimming: 5 bases; junction bases outside the gene matches: 8. CDR3 size: 15 residues. CDR3 sequence: CASSSSTGGYDEQYF. CDR3 in DNA: TGCGCCAGCAGCTCCTCGACAGGGGGCTATGACGAGCAGTACTTC.

The DNA for the CDR3 is TGCGCCAGCGCGGACAGACCTGGTTACGAGCAGTACTTC. This codes for CASADRPGYEQYF. The chain links TRBV5-1 to TRBJ2-7; the D gene is possibly TRBD1 (6 bases). Deletions cut 7 bases from V and 4 bases from J, with 15 bases between. The CDR3 runs 13 residues. Germline V lookup: CDR1 SGHRS, CDR2 YFSETQ.

CDR3 DNA sequence: TGTGCCAGCAGTTTAATACGGGTAATTAATAGCAATCAGCCCCAGCATTTT. This encodes CASSLIRVINSNQPQHF. V is TRBV28 and J is TRBJ1-5, with D hard to call. The CDR3 covers 17 residues. Germline V CDR1 and CDR2: MDHEN, SYDVKM. The V end lost 2 bases, the J end lost 0 bases, and 14 bases lay between the germline ends.

The genes are TRBV9 and TRBJ1-4; D call uncertain. This CDR3 is 15 amino acids long. The ends were cut back, 6 bases at V and 1 base at J, with 13 bases in the middle. The germline V gene encodes CDR1 SGDLS and CDR2 YYNGEE. The CDR3 is CASTIGVGTNEKLFF. The CDR3 DNA follows: TGTGCCAGCACGATAGGAGTAGGAACTAATGAAAAACTGTTTTTT.

The chain links TRBV30 to TRBJ1-3; no clear D. This CDR3 spans 14 amino acids. Germline lookup yields CDR1 GTSNPN and CDR2 SVGIG (reference sequence). Trimming shortened V by 0 bases and J by 4 bases, and 10 bases separated the two germline ends. CDR3 in amino acids: CAWSVLETGNTIYF. CDR3 sequence (DNA): TGTGCCTGGAGTGTACTCGAAACAGGAAACACCATATATTTT. The full variable domain, in which reference TRBV30 and TRBJ1-3 provide the parts outside the CDR3, is SQTIHQWPATLVQPVGSPLSLECTVEGTSNPNLYWYRQAAGRGLQLLFYSVGIGQISSEVPQNLSASRPQDRQFILSSKKLLLSDSGFYLCAWSVLETGNTIYFGEGSWLTVV.

The chain uses TRBV12-5 and TRBJ2-2; 7 nucleotides agree with TRBD1. The CDR3 contains 14 residues. The V gene end was trimmed by 7 bases and the J gene end by 6 bases; junction bases not matched to a gene: 8. Germline V gene data show CDR1 as LGHNT and CDR2 as FRNRAP. The CDR3 loop is CASAPGGSAGELFF. The CDR3 coding sequence is TGTGCTAGTGCCCCAGGGGGTAGTGCCGGGGAGCTGTTTTTT.

The chain couples TRBV11-1 to TRBJ2-5, with D possibly matching TRBD2 (6 bases). V lost 1 base, J lost 5 bases, and 8 bases lay in between. The germline V gene encodes CDR1 SGHAT and CDR2 FQDESV (reference sequence). This CDR3 is built from 13 residues. CDR3 sequence: CASSLVREETQYF. The DNA of the CDR3 is TGTGCCAGCAGCTTAGTTCGGGAGGAGACCCAGTACTTC. The variable domain in full, completed from reference TRBV11-1 and TRBJ2-5, reads EAEVAQSPRYKITEKSQAVAFWCDPISGHATLYWYRQILGQGPELLVQFQDESVVDDSQLPKDRFSAERLKGVDSTLKIQPAELGDSAMYLCASSLVREETQYFGPGTRLLVL.

This sequence joins TRBV6-6 and TRBJ1-5, with D unclear. CDR3 size: 11 residues. Germline V gives CDR1 MNHNY, CDR2 SVGAGI (reference sequence). Trimming removed 3 bases from V and 13 bases from J, with 10 bases in between. CDR3 nucleotides: TGTGCCAGCAGTTATAACCGAGGACAGCATTTT. Protein sequence: CASSYNRGQHF.

This chain uses TRBV19 with TRBJ1-5; perhaps TRBD1 as D (6 bases). Germline CDR1 is LNHDA and CDR2 is SQIVND (reference sequence). This CDR3 spans 13 amino acids. With 11 bases removed from V and 4 bases from J, the gap between germline ends came to 15 bases. The CDR3 DNA follows: TGTGCCGTTCAAACAGGGCCGAATCAGCCCCAGCATTTT. It yields the protein CAVQTGPNQPQHF. Full variable domain (remainder filled in from reference TRBV19 and TRBJ1-5): DGGITQSPKYLFRKEGQNVTLSCEQNLNHDAMYWYRQDPGQGLRLIYYSQIVNDFQKGDIAEGYSVSREKKESFPLTVTSAQKNPTAFYLCAVQTGPNQPQHFGDGTRLSIL.

The CDR3 loop is CASSVKGISTDTQYF. The CDR3 coding sequence is TGTGCCAGCAGCGTTAAGGGAATCAGCACAGATACGCAGTATTTT. The chain joins TRBV5-4 to TRBJ2-3; D gene unclear. Germline CDR1 SGHNT, CDR2 YYREEE (reference sequence). V shed 4 bases and J shed 0 bases, with 12 bases lying between them. This CDR3 comprises 15 residues.